This T cell receptor (beta chain) stems from a study of OX40 agonist ivuxolimab in advanced cancers. Whole-study findings and limits: Partial responders receiving 0.1-3.0 mg/kg showed among the lowest clonal expansion.

Germline values: CDR1 SGDLS, CDR2 YYNGEE. V was clipped by 0 bases and J by 7 bases, with 14 bases between them. CDR3 length: 15 amino acids. The protocol was immunoSEQ multiplex PCR, while the TCRdb copy is restricted to in-frame clones and leaves out a portion. The sample records 30,000 or so clones, roughly 80% being singletons. Details on this clone: Antigen unknown.

The V call is TRBV9, the J call TRBJ2-1, with D tentatively TRBD1 or TRBD2 (5 bases each). Sample: CD4+ or CD8+ T cells sorted from blood, taken in a trial of the OX40 agonist ivuxolimab. The receptor's source is an adult with an advanced solid tumor such as melanoma, head and neck, liver or kidney cancer. The CDR3 region has the DNA TGTGCCAGCAGCGTAGATTTCGGGGCGAGGAATGAGCAGTTCTTC. Its translation is CASSVDFGARNEQFF.